This passage covers 5 T cell receptor beta chains from one sample sequenced in a study of T cells in Graves' hyperthyroidism and ophthalmopathy. TCR beta CDR3 regions were amplified from RNA. The HTBI primer set was used in a first-round RT-PCR of the TCR CDR3. In TCRdb, the multiplex PCR reads were re-called with MiXCR into one record per CDR3 protein. The sample lists under 350,000 distinct CDR3 sequences; approximately 17% were seen once. The sample taken for sequencing was blood. The receptor set was obtained from a woman aged 55-70 years with Graves' ophthalmopathy.

This clonotype was counted at least ten times. This rearrangement joins TRBV20-1 to TRBJ1-1; 7 positions match TRBD1. V shed 6 bases and J 5 bases; nucleotides not matched to a gene: 12. The CDR3 has 14 residues. The V gene's germline CDR1 is DFQATT and CDR2 SNEGSKA (reference sequence). The DNA for the CDR3 is TGCAGTGCCAGGTTCCCCGACAGGGCGACTGAAGCTTTCTTT. This encodes CSARFPDRATEAFF.

The chain couples TRBV5-4 to TRBJ1-5; no definite D call. Germline values: CDR1 SGHNT, CDR2 YYREEE (reference sequence). This CDR3 has 13 amino acids. Trimming shortened V by 0 bases and J by 5 bases, and 6 bases separated the two germline ends. CDR3 DNA sequence: TGTGCCAGCAGCTTGGGCCCCGATCAGCCCCAGCATTTT. It specifies CASSLGPDQPQHF.

In this sample, this clonotype turned up many times. The gene calls are TRBV20-1 and TRBJ1-5; TRBD1 matches 7 bases. Germline lookup yields CDR1 DFQATT and CDR2 SNEGSKA (reference sequence). There are 13 residues in the CDR3. J was trimmed by 3 bases and V by 4 bases; bases with no gene match: 3. The CDR3 bases are TGCAGTGCTACGGGACAGCCCAATCAGCCCCAGCATTTT. Protein: CSATGQPNQPQHF.

This clonotype was seen many times. An end of the junction differs from the germline gene, which may be a read error. V usage is TRBV6-6 and J usage is TRBJ2-1; maybe TRBD1 (6 bases). Germline V gene sequence: CDR1 MNHNY, CDR2 SVGAGI (reference sequence). The CDR3 covers 16 residues. The CDR3 DNA is TGTGCCAGCAGTTACGGGGCAGGGGCCTCCTTCAATGAGCAGTTCTTC. This translates into CASSYGAGASFNEQFF.

This clonotype was detected ten times or more. The chain couples TRBV20-1 to TRBJ1-1; TRBD1 is a possible D gene (6 bases). This CDR3 comprises 15 residues. V was pared by 0 bases and J by 5 bases, with 16 bases between. Germline values: CDR1 DFQATT, CDR2 SNEGSKA (reference sequence). The CDR3 nucleotides read TGCAGTGCTAGAGATTTGACATCTAGGGGGACTGAAGCTTTCTTT. This translates into CSARDLTSRGTEAFF.